Listed here is a single T cell receptor (beta chain). The V gene end was trimmed by 0 bases and the J gene end by 6 bases; junction bases not matched to a gene: 2. Germline CDR1 KGHSH, CDR2 LQKENI. The CDR3 is 15 residues long. Per the original data handling: Using reference gene primer amplification, nucleated cell counts were estimated. Clones were read by immunoSEQ multiplex PCR, and TCRdb kept only the in-frame ones, dropping some. V and J calls plus clone size are reproduced from that table; the DNA served to infer D and trimming. In the table there are about 35,000 clones, roughly 86% of which are singletons. These data belong to a study of blood T cell repertoires in COVID-19. For the study at large: Italy, Spain and the United States were the sources of the convalescent and acute COVID-19 samples. Nucleic acid was either cDNA or gDNA, and it came from T cells, B-cell-depleted T cells, or PBMCs.

Sequencing input: peripheral blood. The sequence was collected from a human donor in a cohort sampled during active COVID-19. The chain carries TRBV18 and TRBJ2-1, with 10 bases matching TRBD2. CDR3 bases: TGTGCCAGCTCACCACCGAGCGGGGGGGCCAATGAGCAGTTCTTC. Translation gives CASSPPSGGANEQFF.